This paragraph covers one T cell receptor (beta chain) sequence. Amplification of TCR alpha and beta CDR3 regions from RNA used iRepertoire nested multiplex PCR. TCRdb passed the multiplex PCR reads through MiXCR, listing each CDR3 protein once. The sample comprises approximately 100,000 distinct CDR3 sequences, less than 30% of which are singletons, and around 30% rests with the top ten. The data derive from a study of glioma-infiltrating T cells. Per germline, CDR1 MNHEY and CDR2 SVGAGI. CDR3 length: 15 amino acids. The junction had 6 bases not matched to a gene; V was cut back by 0 bases and J by 5 bases.

The chain joins TRBV6-5 to TRBJ2-7, with 8 nucleotides matching TRBD1. The sequencing input was glioma tissue, nonneoplastic brain tissue, or PBMCs (not recorded which). The sequence came from a human donor with low-grade glioma or glioblastoma, undergoing nonglioma brain surgery, or in good health (not recorded which). CDR3 sequence: CASSYSRTGIDEQYF. As DNA, the CDR3 is TGTGCCAGCAGTTACTCACGGACAGGGATCGACGAGCAGTACTTC.